Below, 15 T cell receptor beta chains from the same sample are listed, as sequenced in a study of blood T cell repertoires in COVID-19. Only in-frame clones appear in the TCRdb table, and some are missing; sequencing was by immunoSEQ multiplex PCR. Found here are 85,000 to 120,000 clones, less than 80% of them singletons; the top ten hold more than 5.5%. The sequenced sample consisted of peripheral blood. Receptor source: a man at least 80 years old with COVID-19, enrolled during active disease.

This rearrangement joins TRBV5-8 to TRBJ2-7, with 8 positions matching TRBD2. CDR1 is SGHTS and CDR2 is YDEGEE in the germline V gene. V lost 4 bases, J lost 3 bases, and 6 bases stayed unmatched. CDR3 length: 14 residues. In nucleotides, the CDR3 is TGTGCCAGCAGCCGGGGGGGGCAAGACTACGAGCAGTACTTC. Encoded protein: CASSRGGQDYEQYF. Looking up the rest from reference TRBV5-8 and TRBJ2-7 gives the full variable domain: EAGVTQSPTHLIKTRGQQATLRCSPISGHTSVYWYQQALGLGLQFLLWYDEGEERNRGNFPPRFSGRQFPNYSSELNVNALELEDSALYLCASSRGGQDYEQYFGPGTRLTVT.

This clone was seen a handful of times. The chain is built from TRBV7-2 and TRBJ2-7; D is perhaps TRBD1 (6 bases). CDR3 size: 14 residues. With 1 base removed from V and 6 bases from J, the gap between germline ends came to 13 bases. From germline, CDR1 is SGHTA and CDR2 FQGNSA. In DNA form, the CDR3 reads TGTGCCAGCAGCTTAGGGGGGCTCTGGGGCGAGCAGTACTTC. Protein sequence: CASSLGGLWGEQYF.

V usage is TRBV6-4 and J usage is TRBJ1-5, with TRBD1 matching 8 bases. CDR3 length equals 16 residues. CDR1 and CDR2 (germline): MRHNA, SNTAGT. The V and J ends lost 2 bases and 2 bases, in that order; junction bases with no gene match: 5. The CDR3 sequence is CASSDPDRVGNQPQHF. DNA for the CDR3: TGTGCCAGCAGTGACCCGGACAGGGTGGGCAATCAGCCCCAGCATTTT.

V is TRBV18 and J is TRBJ1-6, with TRBD1 matching over 7 bases. The trim removed 4 bases at V and 10 bases at J, leaving 10 bases unmatched. The CDR3 covers 15 residues. Germline CDR1 is KGHSH and CDR2 is LQKENI. CDR3 DNA sequence: TGTGCCAGCTCACGCAACCACAGGGGCGAATCACCCCTCCACTTT. This translates into CASSRNHRGESPLHF.

The chain has TRBV7-6 and TRBJ2-7; possible D gene TRBD2, 5 bases. CDR1 is SGHVS and CDR2 is FNYEAQ in the germline V gene. This CDR3 region has 15 residues. V lost 1 base and J 2 bases, leaving 12 bases between the germline ends. CDR3 sequence (DNA): TGTGCCAGCAGCTTAGGGGCGAGGGTCCCCTACGAGCAGTACTTC. It encodes CASSLGARVPYEQYF.

This clone has a single count. This chain uses TRBV19 with TRBJ1-5; D gene uncertain. The germline gives CDR1 LNHDA, CDR2 SQIVND (reference sequence). There are 12 residues in the CDR3. Trimming pared 3 bases from V and 9 bases from J, leaving 9 bases between. CDR3 DNA: TGTGCCAGTAGTATTGAGGAGCGGCCCCAGCATTTT. Translating gives CASSIEERPQHF.

The rearrangement links TRBV14 to TRBJ2-1, with TRBD2 matching 10 bases. The CDR3 is made up of 16 amino acids. Germline CDR1 is SGHDN and CDR2 is FVKESK. The trim removed 1 base at V and 7 bases at J, leaving 7 bases unmatched. CDR3 DNA sequence: TGTGCCAGCAGCCAAGGTCCCCTAGCGGGAGTTAATGAGCAGTTCTTC. Protein sequence: CASSQGPLAGVNEQFF.

This chain uses TRBV6-5 with TRBJ1-3; D remains unclear. Trimming removed 8 bases at V and 4 bases at J, with 9 bases between. CDR1 and CDR2 (germline): MNHEY, SVGAGI. This CDR3 is 12 amino acids long. CDR3 amino acids: CASSGSGNTIYF. CDR3 coding DNA: TGTGCCAGCTCGGGATCCGGAAACACCATATATTTT.

Points on this clone: At one boundary the junction diverges from the germline segment, which might be a read error. The rearrangement uses TRBV7-7 and TRBJ2-1; a weak D match, TRBD2 (6 bases). The CDR3 sequence is 13 residues long. The germline V gene has CDR1 SSHAT and CDR2 FNYEAQ (reference sequence). The CDR3: CASSLGGPEEQFF. DNA of the CDR3: TGTGCTAGCAGCTTAGGAGGGCCGGAGGAGCAGTTCTTC.

The chain carries TRBV7-2 and TRBJ1-4; 8 bases line up with TRBD1. The CDR3 has 15 amino acids. With V trimmed by 4 bases and J by 4 bases, 5 bases remained unmatched. The V gene's germline CDR1 is SGHTA and CDR2 FQGNSA. The CDR3 DNA sequence: TGTGCCAGCAGCTACCAGGGGGCGATTAATGAAAAACTGTTTTTT. Amino acid sequence: CASSYQGAINEKLFF.

This clone was counted between two and nine times. The CDR3 protein is CASSRQGINQPQHF. CDR3 nucleotide sequence: TGTGCCAGCAGCCGACAGGGTATCAATCAGCCCCAGCATTTT. The chain joins TRBV28 to TRBJ1-5; 7 nucleotides align to TRBD1. Trimming at V came to 6 bases and at J to 3 bases, leaving 5 bases not matched to a gene. The CDR3 totals 14 residues. CDR1 is MDHEN, CDR2 SYDVKM, per germline. Complete variable domain (other parts from reference TRBV28 and TRBJ1-5): DVKVTQSSRYLVKRTGEKVFLECVQDMDHENMFWYRQDPGLGLRLIYFSYDVKMKEKGDIPEGYSVSREKKERFSLILESASTNQTSMYLCASSRQGINQPQHFGDGTRLSIL.

V and J are TRBV7-9 and TRBJ2-7, with TRBD2 matching 12 bases. The CDR3 runs 17 residues. Trimming at V came to 0 bases and at J to 4 bases, leaving 7 bases not matched to a gene. Germline V gives CDR1 SEHNR, CDR2 FQNEAQ (reference sequence). CDR3 residues: CASSLASSGRAAYEQYF. The DNA for the CDR3 is TGTGCCAGCAGCTTAGCGTCTAGCGGGAGGGCCGCGTACGAGCAGTACTTC.

This clone is a singleton in its sample. The V gene is TRBV10-3, the J gene TRBJ2-1, with 7 bases lining up with TRBD2. V lost 0 bases, J lost 6 bases, and 5 bases stayed unmatched. CDR1 ENHRY and CDR2 SYGVKD come from the germline V gene. The CDR3 runs to 15 residues. The CDR3 here is CAISESAGASNEQFF. The CDR3 bases are TGTGCCATCAGTGAGTCGGCGGGAGCCTCCAATGAGCAGTTCTTC.

This chain links TRBV3-1 (or the pseudogene TRBV3-2) with TRBJ2-7, with TRBD2 matching over 8 bases. J gave up 6 bases and V 1 base, and 8 bases lay outside the gene matches. The CDR3 length is 15 residues. Germline values: CDR1 LGHDT, CDR2 YNNKEL (reference sequence). CDR3 amino acids: CASSQVGLAGREQYF. Here the CDR3 DNA reads TGTGCCAGCAGCCAAGTCGGGCTAGCGGGTCGCGAGCAGTACTTC.

In this sample, this clone turned up a few times. The chain combines TRBV28 with TRBJ2-7, with D hard to call. V lost 5 bases to trimming and J lost 4 bases, with 12 bases between them. The length of the CDR3 is 13 residues. Germline lookup yields CDR1 MDHEN and CDR2 SYDVKM. Here the CDR3 reads CASSPLPNYEQYF. DNA of the CDR3: TGTGCCAGCAGTCCCCTCCCTAATTACGAGCAGTACTTC.